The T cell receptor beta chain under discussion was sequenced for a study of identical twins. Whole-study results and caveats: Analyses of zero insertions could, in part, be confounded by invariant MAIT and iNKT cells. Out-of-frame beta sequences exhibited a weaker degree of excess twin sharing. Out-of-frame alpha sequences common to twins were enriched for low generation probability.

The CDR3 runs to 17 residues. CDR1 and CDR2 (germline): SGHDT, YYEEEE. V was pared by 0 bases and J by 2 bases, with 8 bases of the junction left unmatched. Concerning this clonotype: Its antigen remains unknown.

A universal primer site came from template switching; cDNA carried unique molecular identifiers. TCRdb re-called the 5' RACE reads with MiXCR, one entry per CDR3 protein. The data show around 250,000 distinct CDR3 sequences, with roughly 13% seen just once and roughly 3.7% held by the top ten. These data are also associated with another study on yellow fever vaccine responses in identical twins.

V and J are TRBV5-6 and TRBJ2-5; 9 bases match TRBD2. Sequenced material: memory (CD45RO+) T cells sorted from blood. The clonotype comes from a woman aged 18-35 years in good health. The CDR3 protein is CASSLGLADGVQETQYF. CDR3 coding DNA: TGTGCCAGCAGCTTGGGACTAGCGGACGGAGTTCAAGAGACCCAGTACTTC.